Below are 17 T cell receptor beta chains sequenced from a single sample in a study of blood T cell repertoires in COVID-19. Only in-frame clones appear in the TCRdb table, and some are missing; sequencing was by immunoSEQ multiplex PCR. There are 70,000 to 95,000 clones in the sample; roughly 88% occur only once, and approximately 1.6% lies in the top ten. Material: peripheral blood. Every receptor here comes from a human donor with active COVID-19. The donor label of this sample is uncertain.

The chain is built from TRBV6-2 or TRBV6-3 and TRBJ1-2; D might be TRBD1 (6 bases). The CDR3 consists of 17 residues. Trimming cost V 6 bases and J 4 bases, with 24 bases left between them. Germline V gene data show CDR1 as MNHEY and CDR2 as SVGEGT. Written as DNA, the CDR3 is TGTGCCAGCAGCCACGGTGGACCCCCGGACAGCCGCTATGGCTACACCTTC. This codes for CASSHGGPPDSRYGYTF.

This chain links TRBV6-2 or TRBV6-3 with TRBJ2-7; D remains ambiguous. Per the germline V gene, CDR1 is MNHEY and CDR2 is SVGEGT. The CDR3 has 14 amino acids. V gave up 2 bases and J gave up 3 bases, with 11 bases separating them. CDR3 nucleotides: TGTGCCAGCAGTTACGCGGATCAGCTCTACGAGCAGTACTTC. Amino acids: CASSYADQLYEQYF.

This chain uses TRBV15 with TRBJ2-1; possibly TRBD2 for D (6 bases). CDR3 length equals 14 residues. From germline, CDR1 is LNHNV and CDR2 YYDKDF (reference sequence). The V end lost 1 base, the J end lost 10 bases, and 14 bases lay between the germline ends. CDR3 amino acids: CATSRGGSGGEQFF. The CDR3 DNA reads TGTGCCACCAGCAGAGGGGGGTCAGGAGGGGAGCAGTTCTTC.

The chain has TRBV6-5 and TRBJ2-5; D not certain. Trimming shortened V by 5 bases and J by 5 bases, and 6 bases separated the two germline ends. CDR1 MNHEY and CDR2 SVGAGI come from the germline V gene. The CDR3 length is 11 residues. The CDR3 DNA reads as TGTGCCAGCAGTAGGCGGGAGACCCAGTACTTC. This encodes CASSRRETQYF.

The rearrangement links TRBV7-8 to TRBJ2-5, with 7 bases that match TRBD1. Germline CDR1 reads SGHVS; CDR2 reads FQNEAQ. The CDR3 spans 15 residues. Losses at the gene ends were 1 base for V and 1 base for J; bases not matched to a gene: 3. The CDR3 protein is CASSLGHRGQETQYF. The CDR3 DNA sequence: TGTGCCAGCAGCTTAGGGCACAGGGGCCAAGAGACCCAGTACTTC.

V and J are TRBV4-2 and TRBJ2-1; TRBD2 matches at 12 bases. CDR1 and CDR2 (germline): LGHNA, YNFKEQ. J was trimmed by 10 bases and V by 2 bases; bases with no gene match: 9. CDR3 size: 16 residues. The CDR3 DNA sequence: TGTGCCAGCAGCCAAATAACAGGACTAGCGGGGAACGAGCAGTTCTTC. Translated, it gives CASSQITGLAGNEQFF.

The chain uses TRBV4-3 and TRBJ2-2; maybe TRBD1 (5 bases). The CDR3 is 17 amino acids. CDR1 and CDR2 from the germline V gene are LGHNA and YSLEER. V shed 1 base and J shed 6 bases, with 18 bases lying between them. In DNA, the CDR3 is TGCGCCAGCAGCCAAGTGGGGCCTACTAATCCTGCCGGGGAGCTGTTTTTT. As protein: CASSQVGPTNPAGELFF.

This sequence joins TRBV6-1 and TRBJ1-5, with 7 bases matching TRBD1. Germline V gene lookup returns CDR1 MNHNS and CDR2 SASEGT. The V gene end was trimmed by 3 bases and the J gene end by 3 bases; junction bases not matched to a gene: 5. The CDR3 loop spans 15 amino acids. CDR3 sequence reads: CASSEPGQINQPQHF. Written as DNA, the CDR3 is TGTGCCAGCAGTGAGCCGGGACAGATCAATCAGCCCCAGCATTTT.

The chain is built from TRBV5-5 and TRBJ1-4; D uncertain. The germline V and J ends were trimmed by 2 bases and 4 bases, with 9 bases remaining between them. CDR1 and CDR2 from the germline V gene are SGHKS and YYEKEE (reference sequence). The CDR3 contains 14 residues. The CDR3 here is CASSFAQNNEKLFF. CDR3 bases: TGTGCCAGCAGCTTCGCACAGAATAATGAAAAACTGTTTTTT. Supplemented by reference TRBV5-5 and TRBJ1-4, the full variable domain reads DAGVTQSPTHLIKTRGQQVTLRCSPISGHKSVSWYQQVLGQGPQFIFQYYEKEERGRGNFPDRFSARQFPNYSSELNVNALLLGDSALYLCASSFAQNNEKLFFGSGTQLSVL.

This clone was recorded a few times. This sequence joins TRBV9 and TRBJ1-6, with TRBD1 matching over 7 bases. CDR3 length equals 13 residues. In germline, CDR1 is SGDLS, CDR2 YYNGEE. The V gene end was trimmed by 7 bases and the J gene end by 6 bases; junction bases not matched to a gene: 4. Written as DNA, the CDR3 is TGTGCCAGCGCAGGGGGTCTTAATTCACCCCTCCACTTT. It is translated as CASAGGLNSPLHF.

The V and J genes are TRBV5-1 and TRBJ2-3; 12 bases agree with TRBD2. This CDR3 has 16 amino acids. Germline V gives CDR1 SGHRS, CDR2 YFSETQ. With V trimmed by 4 bases and J by 7 bases, 10 bases remained unmatched. This chain's CDR3 is CASSLKTSGGMNTQYF. CDR3 DNA: TGCGCCAGCAGCCTTAAGACTAGCGGGGGTATGAATACGCAGTATTTT.

The chain carries TRBV27 and TRBJ2-1; D is perhaps TRBD2 (7 bases). Between the trimmed V and J ends, which lost 3 bases and 5 bases, there was a span of 11 bases. CDR1 MNHEY and CDR2 SMNVEV come from the germline V gene (reference sequence). This CDR3 has 14 amino acids. The CDR3 loop is CASSFGGPDNEQFF. The DNA of the CDR3 is TGTGCCAGCAGTTTCGGGGGGCCTGACAATGAGCAGTTCTTC.

The chain has TRBV3-1 (or the pseudogene TRBV3-2) and TRBJ2-5; 7 positions agree with TRBD2. In germline, CDR1 is LGHDT, CDR2 YNNKEL (reference sequence). The CDR3 length is 16 residues. V was pared by 2 bases and J by 7 bases, with 13 bases of the junction left unmatched. Here the CDR3 DNA reads TGTGCCAGCAGCCAAACCCTAGCGGCCCCCGAGGGGACCCAGTACTTC. Its translation: CASSQTLAAPEGTQYF.

This chain links TRBV7-2 with TRBJ2-1; no firm D call. V gave up 1 base and J gave up 7 bases, with 8 bases separating them. CDR1 and CDR2 (germline): SGHTA, FQGNSA. The CDR3 is made up of 13 amino acids. The chain's CDR3 is CASSLGIRNEQFF. In DNA, the CDR3 is TGTGCCAGCAGCTTAGGGATCAGGAATGAGCAGTTCTTC.

A note on this clone: The junction departs from the called germline gene at one end, perhaps through a read error. J is TRBJ2-2 and V is TRBV7-7, with D possibly matching TRBD1 (6 bases). This CDR3 is 14 amino acids long. The V gene's germline CDR1 is SSHAT and CDR2 FNYEAQ (reference sequence). The CDR3: CASSSDRNTGELFF. The DNA for the CDR3 is TGTGCTAGCAGCTCGGACAGAAACACCGGGGAGCTGTTTTTT.

This clone was detected only once. The rearrangement links TRBV4-1 to TRBJ2-2; possibly TRBD1 for D (5 bases). The germline CDR1 and CDR2 sequences are MGHRA and YSYEKL. This CDR3 has 14 residues. The V end was cut by 1 base, the J end by 3 bases, with 6 bases between. CDR3 sequence reads: CASSQVQDTGELFF. The CDR3 DNA reads as TGCGCCAGCAGCCAAGTACAGGACACCGGGGAGCTGTTTTTT.

This chain connects TRBV5-1 to TRBJ2-5; a possible D gene is TRBD2 (6 bases). The V end lost 0 bases, the J end lost 1 base, and 10 bases lay between the germline ends. CDR3 size: 15 residues. Germline CDR1 is SGHRS and CDR2 is YFSETQ. The CDR3 DNA reads TGCGCCAGCAGCTTGGGGGGACTTATCCAAGAGACCCAGTACTTC. As protein: CASSLGGLIQETQYF. The complete variable domain, with remaining parts taken from reference TRBV5-1 and TRBJ2-5, reads KAGVTQTPRYLIKTRGQQVTLSCSPISGHRSVSWYQQTPGQGLQFLFEYFSETQRNKGNFPGRFSGRQFSNSRSEMNVSTLELGDSALYLCASSLGGLIQETQYFGPGTRLLVL.